This record concerns one TCR beta chain sequence. These data are taken from a study of blood T cell repertoires in COVID-19. In the original analysis: Counts of nucleated cells, estimated from reference gene primer amplification, were obtained. Profiled with immunoSEQ multiplex PCR; TCRdb holds only in-frame clones, not every one. From that table come the V and J calls and clone size; the DNA was used to work out D and trimming. The sample includes 300,000 to 450,000 clones, around 86% of them seen just once. V was trimmed by 3 bases and J by 2 bases, leaving 11 bases between them. Looked up from germline, CDR1 is SGHRS and CDR2 is YFSETQ. This CDR3 contains 14 residues.

The chain has TRBV5-1 and TRBJ2-5; D is possibly TRBD1 (6 bases). Sequencing used peripheral blood. The receptor comes from a human donor in a cohort sampled during active COVID-19. The CDR3: CASSSPGQQETQYF. Written as DNA, the CDR3 is TGCGCCAGCAGCTCTCCGGGACAACAAGAGACCCAGTACTTC.